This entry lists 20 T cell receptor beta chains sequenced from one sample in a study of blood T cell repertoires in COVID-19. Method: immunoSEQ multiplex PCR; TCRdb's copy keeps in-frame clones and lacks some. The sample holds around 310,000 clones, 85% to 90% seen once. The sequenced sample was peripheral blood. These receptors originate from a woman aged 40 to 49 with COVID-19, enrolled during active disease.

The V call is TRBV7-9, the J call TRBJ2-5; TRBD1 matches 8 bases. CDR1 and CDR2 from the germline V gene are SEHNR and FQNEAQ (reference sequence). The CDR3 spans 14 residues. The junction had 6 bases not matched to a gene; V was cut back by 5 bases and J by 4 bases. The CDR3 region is CASSQGQGGETQYF. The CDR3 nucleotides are TGTGCCAGCAGCCAAGGACAGGGTGGAGAGACCCAGTACTTC.

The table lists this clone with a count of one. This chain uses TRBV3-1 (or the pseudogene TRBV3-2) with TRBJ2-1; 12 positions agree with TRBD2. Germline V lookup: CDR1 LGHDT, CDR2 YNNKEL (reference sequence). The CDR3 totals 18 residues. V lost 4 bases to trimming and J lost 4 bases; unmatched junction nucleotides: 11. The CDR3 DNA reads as TGTGCCAGCAGCCCCCTACCCGTCACTAGCGGGGGGTACAATGAGCAGTTCTTC. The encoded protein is CASSPLPVTSGGYNEQFF.

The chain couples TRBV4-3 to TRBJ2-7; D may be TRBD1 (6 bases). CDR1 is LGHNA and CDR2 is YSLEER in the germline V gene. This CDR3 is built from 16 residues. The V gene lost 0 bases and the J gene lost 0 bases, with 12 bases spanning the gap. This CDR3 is CASSQDRGALSYEQYF. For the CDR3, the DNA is TGCGCCAGCAGCCAAGACAGGGGCGCACTCTCCTACGAGCAGTACTTC.

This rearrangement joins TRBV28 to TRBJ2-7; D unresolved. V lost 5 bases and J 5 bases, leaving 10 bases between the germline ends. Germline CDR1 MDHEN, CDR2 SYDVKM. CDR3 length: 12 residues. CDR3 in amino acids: CASSLFRDEQYF. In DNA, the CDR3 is TGTGCCAGCAGTCTGTTCCGGGACGAGCAGTACTTC.

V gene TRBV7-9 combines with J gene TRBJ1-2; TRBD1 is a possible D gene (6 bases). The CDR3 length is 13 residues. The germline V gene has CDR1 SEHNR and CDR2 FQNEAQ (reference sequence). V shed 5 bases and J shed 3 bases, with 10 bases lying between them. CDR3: CASSQAGDYGYTF. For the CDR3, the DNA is TGTGCCAGCAGCCAGGCAGGGGACTATGGCTACACCTTC.

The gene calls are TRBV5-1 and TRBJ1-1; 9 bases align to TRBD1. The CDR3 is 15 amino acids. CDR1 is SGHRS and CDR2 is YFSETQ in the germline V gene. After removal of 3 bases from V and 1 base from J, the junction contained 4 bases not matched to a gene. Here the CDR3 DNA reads TGCGCCAGCAGCTCAGGGACAGGGCGGAACACTGAAGCTTTCTTT. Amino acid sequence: CASSSGTGRNTEAFF. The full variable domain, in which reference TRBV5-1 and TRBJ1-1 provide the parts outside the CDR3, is KAGVTQTPRYLIKTRGQQVTLSCSPISGHRSVSWYQQTPGQGLQFLFEYFSETQRNKGNFPGRFSGRQFSNSRSEMNVSTLELGDSALYLCASSSGTGRNTEAFFGQGTRLTVV.

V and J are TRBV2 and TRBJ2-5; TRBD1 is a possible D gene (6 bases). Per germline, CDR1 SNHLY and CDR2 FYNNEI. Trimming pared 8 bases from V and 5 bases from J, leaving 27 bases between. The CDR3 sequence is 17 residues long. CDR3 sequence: CASGFLQGSGFLETQYF. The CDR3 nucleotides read TGTGCCAGCGGATTCCTACAGGGTAGTGGGTTTCTGGAGACCCAGTACTTC.

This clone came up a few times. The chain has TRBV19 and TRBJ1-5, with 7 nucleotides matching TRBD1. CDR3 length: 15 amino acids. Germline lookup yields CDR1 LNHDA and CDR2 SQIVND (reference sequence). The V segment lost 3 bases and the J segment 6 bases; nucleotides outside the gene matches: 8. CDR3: CASSIDREGGQPQHF. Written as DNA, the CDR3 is TGTGCCAGTAGTATCGACAGGGAAGGGGGTCAGCCCCAGCATTTT. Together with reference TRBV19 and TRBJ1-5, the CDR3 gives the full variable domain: DGGITQSPKYLFRKEGQNVTLSCEQNLNHDAMYWYRQDPGQGLRLIYYSQIVNDFQKGDIAEGYSVSREKKESFPLTVTSAQKNPTAFYLCASSIDREGGQPQHFGDGTRLSIL.

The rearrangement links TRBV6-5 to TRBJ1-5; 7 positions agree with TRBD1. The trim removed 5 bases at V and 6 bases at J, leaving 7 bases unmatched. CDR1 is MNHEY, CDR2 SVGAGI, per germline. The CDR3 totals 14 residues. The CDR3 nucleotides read TGTGCCAGCAGTAGGGACAGCACCAGTCAGCCCCAGCATTTT. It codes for CASSRDSTSQPQHF.

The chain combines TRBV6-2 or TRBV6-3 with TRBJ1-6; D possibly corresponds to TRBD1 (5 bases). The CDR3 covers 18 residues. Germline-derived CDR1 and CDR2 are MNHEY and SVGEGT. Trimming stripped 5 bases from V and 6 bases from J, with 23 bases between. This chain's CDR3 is CASSPVLGRGGSNSPLHF. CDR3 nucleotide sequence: TGTGCCAGCAGTCCAGTTCTTGGCCGGGGGGGAAGTAATTCACCCCTCCACTTT.

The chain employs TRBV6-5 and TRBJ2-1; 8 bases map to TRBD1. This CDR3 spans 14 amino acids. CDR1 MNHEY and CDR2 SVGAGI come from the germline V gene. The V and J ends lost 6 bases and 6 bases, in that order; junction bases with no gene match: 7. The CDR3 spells CASRPGQGGNEQFF. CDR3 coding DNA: TGTGCCAGCAGGCCAGGACAGGGAGGCAATGAGCAGTTCTTC.

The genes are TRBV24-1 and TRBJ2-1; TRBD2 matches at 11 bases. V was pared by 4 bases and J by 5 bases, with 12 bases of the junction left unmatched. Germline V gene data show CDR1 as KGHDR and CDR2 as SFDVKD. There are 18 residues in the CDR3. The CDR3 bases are TGTGCCACCAGTGACCCCTCCATAGCGGGGGGGTTTAACAATGAGCAGTTCTTC. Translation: CATSDPSIAGGFNNEQFF.

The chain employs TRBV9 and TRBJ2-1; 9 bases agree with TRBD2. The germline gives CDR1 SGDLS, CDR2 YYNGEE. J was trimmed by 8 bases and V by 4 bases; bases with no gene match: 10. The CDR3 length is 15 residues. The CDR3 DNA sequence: TGTGCCAGCAGCTCGCCTGGGCGGGGGGGCGATGAGCAGTTCTTC. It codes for CASSSPGRGGDEQFF.

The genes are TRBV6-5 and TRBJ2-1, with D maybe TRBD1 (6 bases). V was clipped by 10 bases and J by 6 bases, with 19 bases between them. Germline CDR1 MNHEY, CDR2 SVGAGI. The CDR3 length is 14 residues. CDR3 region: CAIWGGWTANEQFF. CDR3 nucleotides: TGTGCCATATGGGGCGGTTGGACAGCCAATGAGCAGTTCTTC.

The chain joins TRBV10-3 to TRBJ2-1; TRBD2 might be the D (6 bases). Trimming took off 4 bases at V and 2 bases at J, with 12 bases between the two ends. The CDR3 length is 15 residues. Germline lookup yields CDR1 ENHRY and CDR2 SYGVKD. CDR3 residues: CAISGATRPYNEQFF. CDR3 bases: TGTGCCATCAGTGGGGCGACTAGGCCCTACAATGAGCAGTTCTTC.

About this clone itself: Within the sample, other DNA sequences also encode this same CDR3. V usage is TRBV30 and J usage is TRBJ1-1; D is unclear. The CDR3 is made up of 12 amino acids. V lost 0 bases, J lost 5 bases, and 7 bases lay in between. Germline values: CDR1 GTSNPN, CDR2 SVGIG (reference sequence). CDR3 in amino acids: CAWSVRGTEAFF. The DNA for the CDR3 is TGTGCCTGGAGTGTACGAGGGACTGAAGCTTTCTTT.

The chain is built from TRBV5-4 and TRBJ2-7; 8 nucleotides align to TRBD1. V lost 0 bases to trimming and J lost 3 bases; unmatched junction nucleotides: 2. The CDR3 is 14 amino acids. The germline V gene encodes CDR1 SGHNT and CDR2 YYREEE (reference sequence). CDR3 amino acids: CASSLGQGRYEQYF. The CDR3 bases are TGTGCCAGCAGCTTGGGACAGGGGCGCTACGAGCAGTACTTC.

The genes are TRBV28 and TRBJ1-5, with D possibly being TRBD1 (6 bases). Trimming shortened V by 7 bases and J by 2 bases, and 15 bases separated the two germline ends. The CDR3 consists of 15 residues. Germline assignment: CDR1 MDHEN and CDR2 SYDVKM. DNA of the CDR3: TGTGCCAGCACCGAGCGCTACAGGGGCAATCAGCCCCAGCATTTT. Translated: CASTERYRGNQPQHF.

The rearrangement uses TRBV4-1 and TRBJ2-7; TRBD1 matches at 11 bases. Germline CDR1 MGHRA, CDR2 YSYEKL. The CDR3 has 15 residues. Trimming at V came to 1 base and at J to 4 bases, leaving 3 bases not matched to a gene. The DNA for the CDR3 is TGCGCCAGCAGCCAAGCCGGGACAGGGGGGTACGAGCAGTACTTC. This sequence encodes CASSQAGTGGYEQYF.

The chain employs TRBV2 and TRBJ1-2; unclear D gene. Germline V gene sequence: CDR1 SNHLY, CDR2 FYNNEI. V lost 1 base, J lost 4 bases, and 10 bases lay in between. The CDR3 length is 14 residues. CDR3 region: CASSEGAVLYGYTF. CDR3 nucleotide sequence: TGTGCCAGCAGTGAAGGGGCCGTGCTCTATGGCTACACCTTC.